This entry concerns a single T cell receptor (beta chain). What it binds is not known. This record belongs to a study of cytomegalovirus exposure and HLA in healthy donors. Whole-study context: According to later analysis, the same platform produced the 120 or so validation and approximately 630 first-cohort repertoires. Broader study findings: Across donors, most TCRs were seen rarely, yet some public ones were widespread.

CDR1 is MNHEY and CDR2 is SVGAGI in the germline V gene. V lost 6 bases, J lost 8 bases, and 4 bases stayed unmatched. CDR3 length: 13 amino acids. Using immunoSEQ multiplex PCR, the repertoire was profiled, and TCRdb retains in-frame clones only, with some absent. Found here are 56,000 or so clones, about 92% of them singletons; the top ten hold 1.5% to 2%. Sequences were obtained from PBMCs. The V gene is TRBV6-5, the J gene TRBJ1-6, with 7 nucleotides matching TRBD1. This receptor was identified in a woman aged 18-29 years in good health and CMV-seropositive. The CDR3 loop reads CASRRDSHSPLHF. CDR3 bases: TGTGCCAGCAGGAGGGACAGCCATTCACCCCTCCACTTT.